This TCR beta chain was captured by sequencing in a study of Graves' ophthalmopathy and Graves' hyperthyroidism. Researchers took RNA transcripts and amplified TCR beta CDR3 regions from them. RT-PCR in the first round used HTBI primers; a second-round multiplex PCR followed. MiXCR was run by TCRdb on the multiplex PCR reads, yielding one entry per CDR3 protein. The sample includes about 700,000 distinct CDR3 sequences, under 50% of them seen just once. V lost 7 bases and J lost 7; bases outside the gene matches: 6. Germline assignment: CDR1 SQVTM and CDR2 ANQGSEA. This CDR3 contains 13 residues. The rearrangement links TRBV29-1 to TRBJ1-6; 8 nucleotides align to TRBD1. This clonotype was obtained from an adult man with Graves' ophthalmopathy. The specimen sequenced was peripheral blood. The CDR3: CSAKDRENSPLHF. Here the CDR3 DNA reads TGCAGCGCCAAGGACAGGGAGAATTCACCCCTCCACTTT.